These 24 T cell receptor beta chains came from one sample sequenced in a study of T cells expressing NK-cell markers. With the 5' RACE reads reprocessed, TCRdb shows one record per CDR3 protein and no DNA. Reported are 400,000 to 550,000 distinct CDR3 sequences; the ten largest clones contain roughly 8%. What was sequenced was blood T cells: a sorted CD56 or NKG2C T cell subset, CD4+ or CD8+ T cells, or bulk PBMC T cells (not recorded which). These receptors were taken from a woman between 18 and 69 years old in good health.

This chain links TRBV27 with TRBJ1-1. The CDR3 is 14 residues long. Germline-derived CDR1 and CDR2 are MNHEY and SMNVEV (reference sequence). The CDR3 here is CASSSYVKNTEAFF.

The V gene is TRBV20-1, the J gene TRBJ1-5. The CDR3 length is 13 residues. Germline V CDR1 and CDR2: DFQATT, SNEGSKA (reference sequence). CDR3 in amino acids: CSARIDLNQPQHF.

The chain has TRBV5-4 and TRBJ1-6; the TCRdb call, TRBD1, lacks DNA for checking. The CDR3 spans 14 residues. In germline, CDR1 is SGHNT, CDR2 YYREEE (reference sequence). The CDR3 is CASSLGTGDSPLHF. Looking up the rest from reference TRBV5-4 and TRBJ1-6 gives the full variable domain: ETGVTQSPTHLIKTRGQQVTLRCSSQSGHNTVSWYQQALGQGPQFIFQYYREEENGRGNFPPRFSGLQFPNYSSELNVNALELDDSALYLCASSLGTGDSPLHFGNGTRLTVT.

The J gene is TRBJ2-1, the V gene TRBV28; TCRdb returns TRBD1, unconfirmable since there is no DNA. CDR1 and CDR2 (germline): MDHEN, SYDVKM. This CDR3 region has 15 residues. CDR3 sequence: CASRWTGKPYNEQFF.

The J gene is TRBJ2-1, the V gene TRBV4-3. This CDR3 region has 15 residues. Germline V gene lookup returns CDR1 LGHNA and CDR2 YSLEER. The CDR3 sequence: CASSQGLLTYNEQFF.

The V gene is TRBV7-8, the J gene TRBJ2-1; lacking DNA, the TRBD2 call made by TCRdb goes unchecked. Germline assignment: CDR1 SGHVS and CDR2 FQNEAQ. This CDR3 is 14 amino acids long. CDR3 region: CASSLEGRFNEQFF.

The rearrangement joins TRBV28 to TRBJ2-1. Germline-derived CDR1 and CDR2 are MDHEN and SYDVKM. There are 12 residues in the CDR3. CDR3 in amino acids: CASSLWDNEQFF.

This rearrangement joins TRBV20-1 to TRBJ2-2; checking the TCRdb D call of TRBD1 is not possible without DNA. The germline CDR1 and CDR2 sequences are DFQATT and SNEGSKA (reference sequence). The CDR3 sequence is 16 residues long. CDR3 amino acids: CSASSVKGANTGELFF.

The V call is TRBV11-2, the J call TRBJ2-3; TCRdb indicates TRBD1, and absent DNA this call remains unverified. Germline V gene lookup returns CDR1 SGHAT and CDR2 FQNNGV. The CDR3 length is 18 residues. The CDR3 loop is CASSFFPQVPSSTDTQYF.

The rearrangement uses TRBV20-1 and TRBJ2-3; TCRdb's D call of TRBD2 is untestable without DNA. The germline CDR1 and CDR2 sequences are DFQATT and SNEGSKA (reference sequence). The CDR3 totals 17 residues. The CDR3 loop reads CSPRLAGVLTSTDTQYF.

The chain's CDR3 is CASSYDRGRENEQFF. This chain joins TRBV7-2 and TRBJ2-1; the D call of TRBD1 rests on TCRdb alone, since no DNA is present to check it. The CDR3 covers 15 residues. Germline lookup yields CDR1 SGHTA and CDR2 FQGNSA.

The chain combines TRBV7-9 with TRBJ1-2; TCRdb indicates TRBD1, and absent DNA this call remains unverified. The CDR3 extends over 15 amino acids. From germline, CDR1 is SEHNR and CDR2 FQNEAQ (reference sequence). Here the CDR3 reads CASSHGTGNSYGYTF.

The chain uses TRBV6-2 or TRBV6-3 and TRBJ2-7; TCRdb's D call, TRBD1, is unchecked because there is no DNA. The CDR3 is 14 residues long. Germline-derived CDR1 and CDR2 are MNHEY and SVGEGT. The chain's CDR3 is CASSPPGTSYEQYF.

CDR3 loop: CASSLGHQTSGSRTDTQYF. This rearrangement joins TRBV11-3 to TRBJ2-3; TCRdb lists TRBD2, though no DNA is available to test this call. Germline V lookup: CDR1 SGHNT, CDR2 YENEEA. The CDR3 runs to 19 residues.

The chain has TRBV6-1 and TRBJ1-1. Germline CDR1 reads MNHNS; CDR2 reads SASEGT. The CDR3 has 13 residues. The CDR3 loop is CASRATPNTEAFF.

The chain is built from TRBV7-9 and TRBJ2-3; TCRdb gives TRBD2 as the D gene, but with no DNA this cannot be confirmed. Germline V lookup: CDR1 SEHNR, CDR2 FQNEAQ (reference sequence). This CDR3 is 15 amino acids long. The CDR3 protein is CASSFLSGGADTQYF.

V is TRBV3-1 and J is TRBJ2-1; checking the TCRdb D call of TRBD2 is not possible without DNA. The CDR3 is 15 amino acids. CDR1 is LGHDT, CDR2 YNNKEL, per germline (reference sequence). The CDR3 sequence is CASSQEGLAVNEQFF.

The J gene is TRBJ2-1, the V gene TRBV5-1; TCRdb's D gene call, TRBD2, goes unchecked for lack of DNA. Germline CDR1 is SGHRS and CDR2 is YFSETQ. There are 15 residues in the CDR3. The CDR3 reads CASSPLAGRHNEQFF.

The chain carries TRBV9 and TRBJ2-6; TCRdb names TRBD2, which stays unverified in the absence of DNA. The CDR3 has 15 amino acids. Germline V gene data show CDR1 as SGDLS and CDR2 as YYNGEE. CDR3 protein: CASSVGHPGANVLTF.

The chain carries TRBV20-1 and TRBJ2-2; TCRdb selects TRBD1, and the lack of DNA leaves this call unchecked. The V gene's germline CDR1 is DFQATT and CDR2 SNEGSKA (reference sequence). The CDR3 consists of 15 residues. CDR3 sequence: CSVKTPGQGTGELFF.

The V gene is TRBV5-6, the J gene TRBJ1-1; TCRdb's assignment of TRBD1 cannot be checked, as there is no DNA. CDR3 length equals 15 residues. Germline V gene data show CDR1 as SGHDT and CDR2 as YYEEEE. This CDR3 is CASSFTGGADTEAFF.

V is TRBV29-1 and J is TRBJ2-3; TCRdb gives TRBD1 as the D gene, but with no DNA this cannot be confirmed. The germline V gene encodes CDR1 SQVTM and CDR2 ANQGSEA. The CDR3 consists of 17 residues. CDR3 sequence reads: CSVEDGEPGFGTDTQYF.

This sequence joins TRBV18 and TRBJ2-1; TCRdb lists TRBD1, though no DNA is available to test this call. This CDR3 contains 15 residues. The germline gives CDR1 KGHSH, CDR2 LQKENI. The CDR3 reads CASSPLSGHYNEQFF.

The CDR3 sequence is CASSLAGGAQPQHF. The chain links TRBV28 to TRBJ1-5; the D call of TRBD1 rests on TCRdb alone, since no DNA is present to check it. The germline CDR1 and CDR2 sequences are MDHEN and SYDVKM. This CDR3 has 14 residues.